These 6 T cell receptor beta chains share one sample of origin, sequenced in a study of blood T cell repertoires in COVID-19. Using immunoSEQ multiplex PCR, the repertoire was profiled, and TCRdb retains in-frame clones only, with some absent. The sample records under 300,000 clones, roughly 89% being singletons. Sequenced: peripheral blood. The receptors here all came from a woman aged 40 to 50 who had recovered from COVID-19.

The chain carries TRBV2 and TRBJ2-7; D is perhaps TRBD1 (5 bases). The CDR3 contains 14 residues. With 10 bases removed from V and 5 bases from J, the gap between germline ends came to 21 bases. Per the germline V gene, CDR1 is SNHLY and CDR2 is FYNNEI. The CDR3 protein is CATDVQGAGNEQYF. CDR3 bases: TGTGCCACGGATGTTCAGGGCGCAGGTAACGAGCAGTACTTC.

This clone was detected once. The chain is built from TRBV9 and TRBJ2-5; TRBD2 aligns across 8 bases. This CDR3 has 18 residues. Germline-derived CDR1 and CDR2 are SGDLS and YYNGEE. Germline trimming cut 0 bases from V and 1 base from J; bases unmatched to any gene: 11. CDR3 sequence reads: CASSVGVVVAGFQETQYF. The CDR3 bases are TGTGCCAGCAGCGTAGGGGTCGTGGTAGCGGGGTTCCAAGAGACCCAGTACTTC.

V and J are TRBV5-4 and TRBJ2-3; tentative D call: TRBD2 (6 bases). The CDR3 covers 15 residues. Germline-derived CDR1 and CDR2 are SGHNT and YYREEE (reference sequence). The V end was cut by 4 bases, the J end by 3 bases, with 15 bases between. The CDR3 loop is CASSPPRGTTDTQYF. The CDR3 nucleotides read TGTGCCAGCAGCCCCCCAAGAGGGACTACAGATACGCAGTATTTT.

J is TRBJ2-1 and V is TRBV5-1; maybe TRBD1 (6 bases). Germline CDR1 SGHRS, CDR2 YFSETQ. V was pared by 0 bases and J by 7 bases, with 8 bases between. The CDR3 contains 13 residues. CDR3 protein: CASSLDRENEQFF. For the CDR3, the DNA is TGCGCCAGCAGCTTGGACAGGGAAAATGAGCAGTTCTTC.

This chain connects TRBV12-3 or TRBV12-4 to TRBJ2-3; D is unclear. With 6 bases removed from V and 5 bases from J, the gap between germline ends came to 12 bases. The CDR3 sequence is 13 residues long. The CDR3 region is CASSPVAEDTQYF. CDR3 nucleotides: TGTGCCAGCAGCCCCGTGGCGGAAGATACGCAGTATTTT.

This sequence joins TRBV5-6 and TRBJ2-3; 10 bases line up with TRBD2. Germline V lookup: CDR1 SGHDT, CDR2 YYEEEE. The CDR3 sequence is 16 residues long. V shed 2 bases and J 5 bases; nucleotides not matched to a gene: 8. The CDR3 region has the DNA TGTGCCAGCAGCTTTCAAGCGGGAGGGGTGGGAGATACGCAGTATTTT. Its protein product is CASSFQAGGVGDTQYF.